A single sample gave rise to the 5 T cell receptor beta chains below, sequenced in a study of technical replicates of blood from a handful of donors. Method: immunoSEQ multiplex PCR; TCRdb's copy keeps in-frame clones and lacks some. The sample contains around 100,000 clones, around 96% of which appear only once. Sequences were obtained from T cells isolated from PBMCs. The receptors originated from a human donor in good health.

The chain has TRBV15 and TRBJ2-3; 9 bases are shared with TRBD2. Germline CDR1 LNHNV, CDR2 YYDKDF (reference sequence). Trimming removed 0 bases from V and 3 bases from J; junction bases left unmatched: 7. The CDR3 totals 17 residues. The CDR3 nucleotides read TGTGCCACCAGCAGAGAGGTGCGGGAGGGCCTGACAGATACGCAGTATTTT. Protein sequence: CATSREVREGLTDTQYF.

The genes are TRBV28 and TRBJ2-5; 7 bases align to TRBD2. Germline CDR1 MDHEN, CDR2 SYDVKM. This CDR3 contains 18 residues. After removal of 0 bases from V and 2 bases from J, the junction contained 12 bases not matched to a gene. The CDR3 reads CASSLWDPRWGLQETQYF. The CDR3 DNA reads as TGTGCCAGCAGTTTATGGGACCCAAGGTGGGGACTACAAGAGACCCAGTACTTC.

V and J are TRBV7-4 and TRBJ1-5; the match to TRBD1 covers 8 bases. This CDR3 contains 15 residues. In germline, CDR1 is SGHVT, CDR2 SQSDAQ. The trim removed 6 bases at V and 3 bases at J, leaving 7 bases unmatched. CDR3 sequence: CASSCEQGVNQPQHF. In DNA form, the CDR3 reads TGTGCCAGCAGTTGTGAACAGGGGGTCAATCAGCCCCAGCATTTT.

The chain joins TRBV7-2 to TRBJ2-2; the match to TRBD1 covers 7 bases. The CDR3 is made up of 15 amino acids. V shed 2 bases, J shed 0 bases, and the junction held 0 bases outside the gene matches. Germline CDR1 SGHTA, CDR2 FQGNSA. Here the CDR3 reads CASSLRGPNTGELFF. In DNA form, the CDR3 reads TGTGCCAGCAGCTTAAGGGGGCCGAACACCGGGGAGCTGTTTTTT.

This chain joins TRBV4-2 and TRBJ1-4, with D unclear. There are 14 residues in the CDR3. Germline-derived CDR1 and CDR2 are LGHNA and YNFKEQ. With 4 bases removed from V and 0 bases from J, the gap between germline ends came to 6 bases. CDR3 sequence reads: CASSRGATNEKLFF. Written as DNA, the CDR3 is TGTGCCAGCAGCCGGGGAGCAACTAATGAAAAACTGTTTTTT.